This T cell receptor beta chain was identified during a study of cytomegalovirus exposure and HLA in healthy donors. General study points: Later, TCR association rates were found to vary by HLA locus, highest for DRB1 and lowest for HLA-C.

Concerning this clone: Its antigen is unidentified.

The PCR had 60 Vbeta and 13 Jbeta primers. Clones were read by immunoSEQ multiplex PCR, and TCRdb kept only the in-frame ones, dropping some. Of some 150,000 clones in the sample, about 64% were seen once. CDR3 length: 14 residues. Trimming took 2 bases from V and 11 from J; bases not matched to a gene: 10. Germline-derived CDR1 and CDR2 are SGHTS and YDEGEE. The source of this sequence is an older woman in good health and CMV-seropositive. Source material: PBMCs. This sequence joins TRBV5-8 and TRBJ2-5; 9 bases line up with TRBD2. This chain's CDR3 is CASSFSGGAGEQYF. CDR3 bases: TGTGCCAGCAGCTTTAGCGGGGGAGCAGGAGAGCAGTACTTC.